One and the same sample provided the 26 T cell receptor beta chains below, sequenced in a study of T cell changes during pregnancy in multiple sclerosis. Using immunoSEQ multiplex PCR, the repertoire was profiled, and TCRdb retains in-frame clones only, with some absent. The sample contains under 70,000 clones, roughly 89% of which appear only once. The sample here was peripheral blood, taken in the third trimester of pregnancy. Source of these receptors: a female donor in good health, enrolled as a control in a pregnancy study.

This rearrangement joins TRBV19 to TRBJ2-2; D possibly corresponds to TRBD1 (6 bases). Germline lookup yields CDR1 LNHDA and CDR2 SQIVND (reference sequence). This CDR3 contains 16 residues. V was shortened by 2 bases and J by 4 bases, with 14 bases between the two germline ends. This CDR3 is CASSITGGRGTGELFF. The CDR3 DNA is TGTGCCAGTAGTATAACGGGCGGCAGGGGCACCGGGGAGCTGTTTTTT. The complete variable domain, with remaining parts taken from reference TRBV19 and TRBJ2-2, reads DGGITQSPKYLFRKEGQNVTLSCEQNLNHDAMYWYRQDPGQGLRLIYYSQIVNDFQKGDIAEGYSVSREKKESFPLTVTSAQKNPTAFYLCASSITGGRGTGELFFGEGSRLTVL.

CDR3 region: CASSGQASYEQYF. CDR3 in DNA: TGTGCCAGCAGCGGACAGGCCTCCTACGAGCAGTACTTC. The genes are TRBV6-5 and TRBJ2-7; TRBD1 aligns across 7 bases. V was pared by 6 bases and J by 0 bases, with 2 bases of the junction left unmatched. The germline V gene encodes CDR1 MNHEY and CDR2 SVGAGI. This CDR3 comprises 13 residues.

This chain uses TRBV7-6 with TRBJ1-2; no clear D. Trimming removed 1 base at V and 0 bases at J, with 6 bases between. The CDR3 extends over 14 amino acids. The germline V gene has CDR1 SGHVS and CDR2 FNYEAQ. CDR3 sequence: CASSLVDTNYGYTF. DNA of the CDR3: TGTGCCAGCAGCTTAGTCGACACTAACTATGGCTACACCTTC.

This sequence joins TRBV28 and TRBJ2-7; D is uncertain. This CDR3 contains 15 residues. The ends were cut back, 5 bases at V and 0 bases at J, with 14 bases in the middle. Germline values: CDR1 MDHEN, CDR2 SYDVKM. CDR3 in DNA: TGTGCCAGCAGTCTGTCCCTTTATAGCTCCTACGAGCAGTACTTC. It specifies CASSLSLYSSYEQYF.

The chain joins TRBV5-5 to TRBJ2-1; tentatively, D is TRBD2 (5 bases). The CDR3 runs to 16 residues. Germline CDR1 reads SGHKS; CDR2 reads YYEKEE (reference sequence). Trimming took off 1 base at V and 0 bases at J, with 11 bases between the two ends. CDR3 residues: CASSLPASHSYNEQFF. The CDR3 DNA sequence: TGTGCCAGCAGCTTGCCTGCTAGCCACTCCTACAATGAGCAGTTCTTC.

CDR3 sequence reads: CAISESSGRLNEQFF. DNA of the CDR3: TGTGCCATCAGTGAGTCTAGCGGGAGACTCAATGAGCAGTTCTTC. The chain has TRBV10-3 and TRBJ2-1, with 9 nucleotides matching TRBD2. CDR3 length: 15 amino acids. Trimming at V came to 0 bases and at J to 6 bases, leaving 3 bases not matched to a gene. Per germline, CDR1 ENHRY and CDR2 SYGVKD.

The V and J genes are TRBV6-1 and TRBJ1-1; D might be TRBD1 (5 bases). The V gene's germline CDR1 is MNHNS and CDR2 SASEGT. Trimming stripped 2 bases from V and 1 base from J, with 11 bases between. There are 15 residues in the CDR3. The CDR3: CASSERGRTNTEAFF. Here the CDR3 DNA reads TGTGCCAGCAGTGAAAGGGGCCGGACGAACACTGAAGCTTTCTTT.

The J gene is TRBJ1-1, the V gene TRBV28, with D possibly being TRBD1 (6 bases). The germline V gene has CDR1 MDHEN and CDR2 SYDVKM. The CDR3 length is 14 residues. Trimming removed 5 bases at V and 1 base at J, with 11 bases between. CDR3 in DNA: TGTGCCAGCAGTCCAGAGGACAGGAACACTGAAGCTTTCTTT. Translated, it gives CASSPEDRNTEAFF.

CDR3 in DNA: TGTGCCAGCTTAGTACAGGGGCGCCCCCCCTACGAGCAGTACTTC. Amino acids: CASLVQGRPPYEQYF. The J gene is TRBJ2-7, the V gene TRBV6-1; 7 bases fit TRBD1. V dropped 8 bases and J dropped 2; count of bases not matched to a gene: 12. Germline-derived CDR1 and CDR2 are MNHNS and SASEGT. This CDR3 is built from 15 residues.

The chain uses TRBV5-1 and TRBJ1-5; 11 positions agree with TRBD1. Per germline, CDR1 SGHRS and CDR2 YFSETQ. CDR3 length: 15 amino acids. The V and J ends lost 4 bases and 6 bases, in that order; junction bases with no gene match: 6. CDR3: CASSQSGTGGQPQHF. The CDR3 DNA reads as TGCGCCAGCAGCCAATCCGGGACAGGGGGTCAGCCCCAGCATTTT.

The J gene is TRBJ2-1, the V gene TRBV19, with TRBD1 identical over 7 bases. Germline lookup yields CDR1 LNHDA and CDR2 SQIVND (reference sequence). CDR3 size: 12 residues. The V segment lost 8 bases and the J segment 6 bases; nucleotides outside the gene matches: 4. CDR3 loop: CASQQGFNEQFF. The CDR3 DNA follows: TGTGCCAGTCAACAGGGGTTCAATGAGCAGTTCTTC.

This chain links TRBV5-4 with TRBJ2-1, with D possibly matching TRBD2 (5 bases). The CDR3 consists of 14 residues. Trimming removed 2 bases at V and 6 bases at J, with 12 bases between. Germline V lookup: CDR1 SGHNT, CDR2 YYREEE (reference sequence). CDR3 amino acids: CASSFRGLVNEQFF. For the CDR3, the DNA is TGTGCCAGCAGCTTCCGCGGACTCGTCAATGAGCAGTTCTTC.

The CDR3 DNA reads as TGTGCCAGCAGTTATTCCGCCGGTAGGACAGAATATGGCTACACCTTC. Translated, it gives CASSYSAGRTEYGYTF. The chain has TRBV6-5 and TRBJ1-2; maybe TRBD1 (6 bases). The V gene's germline CDR1 is MNHEY and CDR2 SVGAGI. This CDR3 region has 16 residues. V was shortened by 3 bases and J by 5 bases, with 19 bases between the two germline ends.

V gene TRBV5-4 combines with J gene TRBJ2-3; D is perhaps TRBD2 (6 bases). This CDR3 has 14 residues. Trimming cost V 4 bases and J 2 bases, with 11 bases left between them. Germline V gene data show CDR1 as SGHNT and CDR2 as YYREEE (reference sequence). CDR3 nucleotides: TGTGCCAGCAGCCAGCGGGCGATCACAGATACGCAGTATTTT. Its protein product is CASSQRAITDTQYF.

The chain is built from TRBV19 and TRBJ2-7; TRBD1 agrees at 7 bases. Germline V gene sequence: CDR1 LNHDA, CDR2 SQIVND (reference sequence). After removal of 2 bases from V and 2 bases from J, the junction contained 3 bases not matched to a gene. The length of the CDR3 is 14 residues. CDR3 in amino acids: CASSIQGVTYEQYF. The CDR3 DNA reads TGTGCCAGTAGTATACAGGGGGTAACCTACGAGCAGTACTTC. The full variable domain, with the rest looked up from reference TRBV19 and TRBJ2-7, is DGGITQSPKYLFRKEGQNVTLSCEQNLNHDAMYWYRQDPGQGLRLIYYSQIVNDFQKGDIAEGYSVSREKKESFPLTVTSAQKNPTAFYLCASSIQGVTYEQYFGPGTRLTVT.

The CDR3 DNA follows: TGTGCCAGCAGTCCACAGACAGGCTACTATGGCTACACCTTC. Residues: CASSPQTGYYGYTF. The genes are TRBV28 and TRBJ1-2, with a weak D call TRBD1 (6 bases). Trimming shortened V by 5 bases and J by 3 bases, and 13 bases separated the two germline ends. Germline V CDR1 and CDR2: MDHEN, SYDVKM. The CDR3 sequence is 14 residues long.

The chain has TRBV19 and TRBJ2-5; 13 nucleotides line up with TRBD2. CDR1 and CDR2 (germline): LNHDA, SQIVND (reference sequence). The CDR3 is made up of 18 amino acids. V shed 3 bases and J 4 bases; nucleotides not matched to a gene: 11. The CDR3 region is CASSMARTSGSVGETQYF. The DNA for the CDR3 is TGTGCCAGTAGTATGGCCCGGACTAGCGGGAGCGTGGGAGAGACCCAGTACTTC. Filled out from reference TRBV19 and TRBJ2-5, the complete variable domain reads DGGITQSPKYLFRKEGQNVTLSCEQNLNHDAMYWYRQDPGQGLRLIYYSQIVNDFQKGDIAEGYSVSREKKESFPLTVTSAQKNPTAFYLCASSMARTSGSVGETQYFGPGTRLLVL.

The chain carries TRBV15 and TRBJ1-2, with 10 bases aligning to TRBD1. V lost 5 bases, J lost 8 bases, and 5 bases stayed unmatched. This CDR3 spans 13 amino acids. In germline, CDR1 is LNHNV, CDR2 YYDKDF (reference sequence). CDR3 coding DNA: TGTGCCACCAGCGGAGGACAGGGGGAAGGCTACACCTTC. Translating it yields CATSGGQGEGYTF.

The rearrangement joins TRBV7-9 to TRBJ1-4; TRBD1 matches at 9 bases. V was pared by 6 bases and J by 8 bases, with 10 bases of the junction left unmatched. Germline V gene sequence: CDR1 SEHNR, CDR2 FQNEAQ (reference sequence). CDR3 length: 15 residues. This CDR3 is CASRATGGLPEKLFF. As DNA, the CDR3 is TGTGCCAGCAGGGCGACAGGGGGACTACCCGAAAAACTGTTTTTT.

This rearrangement joins TRBV19 to TRBJ1-1, with 8 bases lining up with TRBD1. Germline-derived CDR1 and CDR2 are LNHDA and SQIVND (reference sequence). This CDR3 is 14 amino acids long. J gave up 5 bases and V 3 bases, and 5 bases lay outside the gene matches. This CDR3 is CASSITGGQTEAFF. The DNA of the CDR3 is TGTGCCAGTAGTATTACAGGGGGGCAAACTGAAGCTTTCTTT.

This chain links TRBV29-1 with TRBJ2-3; maybe TRBD1 (6 bases). Germline assignment: CDR1 SQVTM and CDR2 ANQGSEA. The CDR3 covers 13 residues. Trimming removed 6 bases from V and 3 bases from J, with 13 bases in between. CDR3 amino acids: CSVARGPTDTQYF. In nucleotides, the CDR3 is TGCAGCGTAGCCAGGGGACCTACAGATACGCAGTATTTT.

CDR3 nucleotide sequence: TGTGCCAGCAGCCAAGAGGCGGGGTCGGGCCCCCTCCACTTT. The encoded protein is CASSQEAGSGPLHF. This chain uses TRBV14 with TRBJ1-6, with unresolved D. V was clipped by 0 bases and J by 13 bases, with 13 bases between them. Germline V gene data show CDR1 as SGHDN and CDR2 as FVKESK. This CDR3 spans 14 amino acids.

J is TRBJ1-1 and V is TRBV28; D is unresolved. The germline V gene has CDR1 MDHEN and CDR2 SYDVKM. The CDR3 consists of 14 residues. V was trimmed by 7 bases and J by 5 bases, leaving 17 bases between them. The CDR3 region is CASTRRARGTEAFF. The DNA for the CDR3 is TGTGCCAGCACCCGGAGGGCGAGAGGGACTGAAGCTTTCTTT.

The genes are TRBV9 and TRBJ2-5, with 9 bases matching TRBD2. The CDR3 spans 15 residues. Germline loops: CDR1 SGDLS, CDR2 YYNGEE. V was clipped by 3 bases and J by 2 bases; unmatched bases: 5. The CDR3 DNA is TGTGCCAGCAGCGCAACTAGCGGGCGTCAAGAGACCCAGTACTTC. This codes for CASSATSGRQETQYF.

This clone was found once. The chain couples TRBV27 to TRBJ2-7; tentative D call: TRBD2 (5 bases). This CDR3 is built from 12 residues. Trimming stripped 5 bases from V and 6 bases from J, with 11 bases between. CDR1 and CDR2 (germline): MNHEY, SMNVEV (reference sequence). CDR3 DNA sequence: TGTGCCAGCAGTGGGAGAACGGGCGAGCAGTACTTC. Its protein product is CASSGRTGEQYF.

The chain employs TRBV28 and TRBJ2-3; possible D gene TRBD1, 6 bases. Trimming removed 5 bases at V and 1 base at J, with 13 bases between. This CDR3 is 15 amino acids long. Germline CDR1 reads MDHEN; CDR2 reads SYDVKM. The CDR3: CASSPSGVGTDTQYF. DNA of the CDR3: TGTGCCAGCAGTCCATCAGGGGTGGGCACAGATACGCAGTATTTT.